Sequencing of this TCR beta chain was carried out in a study of control samples from healthy donors and cancer patients. Germline CDR1 and CDR2: SGHVS and FQNEAQ. This CDR3 spans 15 amino acids. Trimming pared 1 base from V and 6 bases from J, leaving 15 bases between. Some clones are missing from TCRdb's copy, which holds only in-frame ones; the method was immunoSEQ multiplex PCR. The sample lists 170,000 or so clones, 90% occurring once. This TCR derives from a woman aged 50 to 60 in good health. Sequenced input: blood. V and J are TRBV7-8 and TRBJ2-5, with a possible D match to TRBD2 (5 bases). The CDR3 DNA reads as TGTGCCAGCAGCTTAGGCTCGAGGGCCGAGAAGACCCAGTACTTC. It translates to CASSLGSRAEKTQYF.